Below, one TCR beta chain is given with its context. The junction departs from the called germline gene at one end, perhaps through a read error. Semi-nested PCR with Nested Universal Primer A followed constant-region reverse priming of full-length variable regions. Via MiXCR, TCRdb re-called the 5' RACE reads, giving one row per CDR3 protein. The table has some 32,000 distinct CDR3 sequences, around 27% seen once. Cells sorted as Tregs were CD4+, CD25+ and CD127-/low. Germline V gene lookup returns CDR1 SGHTA and CDR2 FQGNSA. CDR3 length: 13 residues. This rearrangement joins TRBV7-2 to TRBJ2-2, with 7 nucleotides matching TRBD2. The sequenced sample consisted of tumor-infiltrating Tregs sorted from the breast tumor. The TCR comes from a female donor with breast cancer. For the CDR3, the DNA is TGTGCCAGCAGGTTGACTAGCACCGGGGAGCTGTCTTTT. Translating gives CASRLTSTGELSF. The complete variable domain, with remaining parts taken from reference TRBV7-2 and TRBJ2-2, reads GAGVSQSPSNKVTEKGKDVELRCDPISGHTALYWYRQSLGQGLEFLIYFQGNSAPDKSGLPSDRFSAERTGGSVSTLTIQRTQQEDSAVYLCASRLTSTGELSFGEGSRLTVL.